This T cell receptor gamma chain came from a study of intestinal T cells in coeliac disease (dated by TCRdb to between 2020 and 2021). Looking at the study overall: In the TRG cohort, the mean age of coeliac patients was 15 to 16 years compared with approximately 55 years for controls, so the coeliac patients were much younger than the controls. A second, larger TCR-gamma (TRG) cohort comprised duodenal biopsies from 30 or so coeliac disease patients and more than 20 non-coeliac controls. In the TCR-delta (TRD) cohort, there were duodenal biopsies from around eleven coeliac disease patients and around eleven non-coeliac controls.

Worth noting for this clone: Its recognized antigen is unknown. No much larger clone is present one base from it, and per-base qualities are unavailable.

The library was generated by multiplex PCR. Sequenced on an Ion Torrent PGM. The LymphoTrack kit, which has primers carrying Illumina adapters, was used to amplify TRG repertoires from roughly 200 ng of biopsy DNA. TRG amplicons were purified with AMPure XP beads, quantified on a 2100 Bioanalyzer, and pooled equimolarly. Sequencing of TRG libraries was performed on an Ion PGM instrument. The study's processing was this. Reads in which more than 10% of nucleotides fell below the per-patient third-quartile quality score were removed with FastX. IMGT/HighV-QUEST was used to align reads in order to assign V, D and J genes, locate CDR3 regions and judge functionality. After the sequences were translated into amino acids, every sequence predicted to be non-functional was thrown out. CDR3s were broken into kmers both with and without positional annotation, kmer frequencies were analysed by PCA, and samples were clustered using each of the 1023 combinations of PCs 1-10. Classification was validated by leave-one-out cross-validation, in which parameters were re-optimised on the remaining samples each time. Shannon diversity was calculated with the vegan R package from repeated random subsamples, each the size of the lowest read count. TCRdb recomputed clones from the public reads with CATT; identical DNA rows were then combined. The V and J calls come from TCRdb's annotation, not from the publication. This sample gives hundreds of gamma-chain clones in total; approximately 46% of them show up just once. 19% of the sample rests with the top ten.

For each case, genomic DNA was isolated from ten 5-um FFPE scrolls with the QIAamp DNA FFPE tissue kit. Fully anonymised formalin-fixed paraffin-embedded duodenal biopsies surplus to diagnostic needs were used to test TCR repertoire-based classification of coeliac disease. Sequences EGSTGY (CDR1) and YDSYTSSV (CDR2) are obtained from the germline V gene. The CDR3 covers 9 residues, taking in both the cysteine and the phenylalanine. Of all the DNA, just the CDR3 is kept, 27 bases in frame from base 1. Results the study describes overall, beyond this receptor: All 20 or so biopsies in training were correctly classified by TRD kmer-based clustering, and a leave-one-out accuracy of roughly 89% was reported. The coeliac group and the control group were significantly different in age, but an analysis split by age did not give significant classification. Clustering based on TRG put most of the 54 biopsies (roughly 94%) in the right class, and the reported leave-one-out accuracy was around 90%. It was not possible to tell repeated CDR3 amino acid sequences apart from PCR duplicates. FFPE-derived DNA was found to be relatively degraded, and loss of a proportion of TCR sequences in each sample was likely caused by this degradation.

Sample: a duodenal biopsy. The receptor was isolated from a human donor with celiac disease. The V gene is TRGV4 and the J gene is TRGJ1 or TRGJ2. CDR3 loop: CAPGWKKLF. The nucleotide sequence reads as follows: TGTGCACCTGGATGGAAGAAACTCTTT.